Following are 23 T cell receptor beta chains from one sample sequenced in a study of T cells in women clearing cervical HPV infection. Some clones are missing from TCRdb's copy, which holds only in-frame ones; the method was immunoSEQ multiplex PCR. This sample's clone table lists tens of thousands of clones. The material sequenced was blood buffy coat. Source of these receptors: a woman between 18 and 70 years old with a cervical HPV16 infection that either progressed to CIN3+ or cleared (not recorded which).

Regarding this clone: The read finishes 3 residues shy of the CDR3 end, and the germline J gene is used to complete it. This chain joins TRBV5-1 and TRBJ1-6; the D gene is possibly TRBD1 (6 bases). CDR3 length equals 16 residues. The germline V and J ends were trimmed by 0 bases and 6 bases, with 13 bases remaining between them. Germline V gene sequence: CDR1 SGHRS, CDR2 YFSETQ. The CDR3 sequence: CASSLGSSDSNSPLHF. The CDR3 bases that were read are TGCGCCAGCAGCTTGGGTTCTTCGGACAGTAATTCACCC.

As for this clone: The CDR3 goes on 3 residues after the read ends, and that part is filled in from the germline J gene. The genes are TRBV5-6 and TRBJ2-5, with D uncertain. The germline V gene has CDR1 SGHDT and CDR2 YYEEEE. Deletions cut 4 bases from V and 5 bases from J, with 6 bases between. The CDR3 is 11 amino acids. The CDR3 sequence is CASSLMETQYF. CDR3 DNA, as far as it was read: TGTGCCAGCAGCCTAATGGAGACC. Complete variable domain (other parts from reference TRBV5-6 and TRBJ2-5): DAGVTQSPTHLIKTRGQQVTLRCSPKSGHDTVSWYQQALGQGPQFIFQYYEEEERQRGNFPDRFSGHQFPNYSSELNVNALLLGDSALYLCASSLMETQYFGPGTRLLVL.

Notes on this clone: The CDR3 extends 3 residues past the end of the read, so its final part is completed from the germline J gene. V usage is TRBV2 and J usage is TRBJ1-1, with TRBD1 as a possible D gene (6 bases). V was pared by 6 bases and J by 1 base, with 18 bases between. CDR3 length: 16 amino acids. Germline-derived CDR1 and CDR2 are SNHLY and FYNNEI. CDR3 DNA (partial): TGTGCCAGCAGAGCAGGGGAAGGGAGTCGGAACACTGAA. This encodes CASRAGEGSRNTE. The entire CDR3 sequence reads CASRAGEGSRNTEAFF.

About this clone: The read halts 3 residues ahead of the CDR3 end, with the missing end drawn from the germline J gene. V and J are TRBV29-1 and TRBJ1-2; perhaps TRBD1 as D (6 bases). The CDR3 length is 13 residues. Trimming took off 6 bases at V and 4 bases at J, with 15 bases between the two ends. Germline values: CDR1 SQVTM, CDR2 ANQGSEA. The CDR3 region is CSVLTGSAYGYTF. The sequenced part of the CDR3 DNA is TGCAGCGTCCTGACAGGTTCCGCCTATGGC.

Concerning this clone: The read falls 3 residues short of the CDR3 end, and the missing part is taken from the germline J gene. The J gene is TRBJ2-5, the V gene TRBV2; D might be TRBD2 (6 bases). From germline, CDR1 is SNHLY and CDR2 FYNNEI. Trimming shortened V by 2 bases and J by 4 bases, and 14 bases separated the two germline ends. The CDR3 has 15 residues. Incomplete CDR3 DNA: TGTGCCAGCAGTGAAATGGGACTTGAAGGAGAGACC. It encodes CASSEMGLEGET. The complete CDR3 reads CASSEMGLEGETQYF.

Regarding this clone: The read halts 3 residues ahead of the CDR3 end, with the missing end drawn from the germline J gene. The gene calls are TRBV4-1 and TRBJ1-4, with TRBD1 matching 11 bases. With V trimmed by 1 base and J by 3 bases, 1 base remained unmatched. This CDR3 has 16 amino acids. The germline CDR1 and CDR2 sequences are MGHRA and YSYEKL. The CDR3 here is CASSQGGQGANEKLFF. CDR3 DNA (partial): TGCGCCAGCAGCCAAGGGGGACAGGGGGCTAATGAAAAA.

On this clone itself: The sequence runs out 3 residues before the end of the CDR3; the remainder is reconstructed from the germline J gene. This rearrangement joins TRBV18 to TRBJ1-3; the match to TRBD1 covers 8 bases. The V and J ends lost 3 bases and 2 bases, in that order; junction bases with no gene match: 6. The CDR3 is made up of 16 amino acids. Germline values: CDR1 KGHSH, CDR2 LQKENI. CDR3: CASSPPGRGPGNTIYF. The sequenced part of the CDR3 DNA is TGTGCCAGCTCACCCCCTGGCAGGGGGCCTGGAAACACC.

Notes on this clone: The CDR3 extends 3 residues past the end of the read, so its final part is completed from the germline J gene. This chain connects TRBV14 to TRBJ1-6; D not certain. The CDR3 contains 14 residues. V was trimmed by 0 bases and J by 8 bases, leaving 8 bases between them. The germline V gene has CDR1 SGHDN and CDR2 FVKESK. The CDR3 loop reads CASSQDLGYSPLHF. CDR3 DNA, as far as it was read: TGTGCCAGCAGCCAAGATCTCGGTTATTCACCC.

Details on this clone: The CDR3 end lies 3 residues beyond the end of the read and is filled in from the germline J gene. This chain joins TRBV20-1 and TRBJ1-2, with D tentatively TRBD1 (6 bases). This CDR3 comprises 15 residues. V was cut by 3 bases and J by 4 bases, with 18 bases left in between. In germline, CDR1 is DFQATT, CDR2 SNEGSKA (reference sequence). Here the CDR3 reads CSASLGARGAYGYTF. Partial CDR3 DNA: TGCAGTGCTAGTTTGGGGGCCCGAGGGGCCTATGGC.

Worth noting for this clone: The read terminates 3 residues ahead of where the CDR3 ends, so the germline J gene completes it. The chain employs TRBV4-2 and TRBJ2-7; 10 nucleotides match TRBD2. Germline loops: CDR1 LGHNA, CDR2 YNFKEQ. This CDR3 has 20 amino acids. J gave up 2 bases and V 0 bases, and 16 bases lay outside the gene matches. CDR3 loop: CASSQDLGLAAGRMAYEQYF. The CDR3 DNA, read in part, is TGTGCCAGCAGCCAAGATCTCGGACTAGCGGCGGGAAGGATGGCCTACGAG.

Points on this clone: The CDR3 end falls 3 residues outside the read, so it is completed with the germline J gene. The V and J genes are TRBV30 and TRBJ1-5; no reliable D call. The CDR3 covers 15 residues. Per the germline V gene, CDR1 is GTSNPN and CDR2 is SVGIG (reference sequence). V lost 0 bases and J 0 bases, leaving 9 bases between the germline ends. CDR3 bases read: TGTGCCTGGAGTGTCGGGGTGGGTAGCAATCAGCCC. Translated, it gives CAWSVGVGSNQP. The whole CDR3 protein is CAWSVGVGSNQPQHF.

Details on this clone: The DNA ends 3 residues before the CDR3 does, and the rest of the CDR3 is filled in from the germline J gene. The chain recombines TRBV19 with TRBJ2-3; TRBD2 matches at 10 bases. The J segment lost 3 bases and the V segment lost 0 bases, leaving 6 bases of the junction unmatched. The CDR3 has 17 amino acids. The germline CDR1 and CDR2 sequences are LNHDA and SQIVND (reference sequence). The part of the CDR3 DNA that was read is TGTGCCAGTAGTATAGATCTGGCTAGCGGGGGTACAGATACG. It specifies CASSIDLASGGTDT. The complete CDR3 reads CASSIDLASGGTDTQYF.

As concerns this clone: The CDR3 goes on 3 residues after the read ends, and that part is filled in from the germline J gene. This rearrangement joins TRBV19 to TRBJ1-4; a possible D gene is TRBD1 (5 bases). CDR3 length equals 15 residues. Trimming took off 2 bases at V and 8 bases at J, with 15 bases between the two ends. Per germline, CDR1 LNHDA and CDR2 SQIVND (reference sequence). CDR3 region: CASSINGALGEKLFF. Partial CDR3 DNA: TGTGCCAGTAGTATAAATGGGGCGTTGGGCGAAAAA.

Notes on this clone: From the germline J gene comes the end of the CDR3, since the read stops 3 residues before it. The chain uses TRBV10-3 and TRBJ2-3; 12 positions agree with TRBD1. The CDR3 covers 16 residues. Germline V gene data show CDR1 as ENHRY and CDR2 as SYGVKD. V shed 7 bases, J shed 3 bases, and the junction held 8 bases outside the gene matches. The CDR3 sequence: CAIKGQGASETDTQYF. CDR3 DNA (partial): TGTGCCATCAAGGGACAGGGGGCGAGTGAGACAGATACG.

As regards this clone: An end of the junction differs from the germline gene, which may be a read error. The CDR3 end lies 3 residues beyond the end of the read and is filled in from the germline J gene. The chain recombines TRBV7-9 with TRBJ2-7; possibly TRBD2 for D (5 bases). Germline loops: CDR1 SEHNR, CDR2 FQNEAQ (reference sequence). The CDR3 has 12 residues. The CDR3 bases that were read are TGTACCAGCAGCCCTAGCTCCGACGAG. This sequence encodes CTSSPSSDE. The whole CDR3 is CTSSPSSDEQYF.

With regard to this clone: The read terminates 3 residues ahead of where the CDR3 ends, so the germline J gene completes it. This chain links TRBV20-1 with TRBJ2-4, with a tentative D call TRBD1 (6 bases). The V end lost 5 bases, the J end lost 0 bases, and 14 bases lay between the germline ends. Germline lookup yields CDR1 DFQATT and CDR2 SNEGSKA (reference sequence). The CDR3 runs to 15 residues. The sequenced part of the CDR3 DNA is TGCAGTGCTGGCCTAGGGGGAACAGCCAAAAACATT. Translated: CSAGLGGTAKNI. The full CDR3 protein is CSAGLGGTAKNIQYF.

Regarding this clone: The read ends 3 residues before the CDR3 terminus; that terminus is restored from the germline J gene. The V gene is TRBV19, the J gene TRBJ1-1; D is perhaps TRBD1 (5 bases). The V gene lost 5 bases and the J gene lost 7 bases, with 17 bases spanning the gap. The CDR3 consists of 14 residues. Germline V gives CDR1 LNHDA, CDR2 SQIVND (reference sequence). The CDR3 DNA, read in part, is TGTGCCAGTAGTCCTGGCAAGGGGATCCGTGAA. Residues: CASSPGKGIRE. The whole CDR3 sequence is CASSPGKGIREAFF.

Concerning this clone: The read ends 3 residues early relative to the CDR3; the germline J gene fills the gap. The chain has TRBV2 and TRBJ2-5, with TRBD2 as a possible D gene (6 bases). Trimming removed 6 bases at V and 1 base at J, with 9 bases between. CDR1 and CDR2 from the germline V gene are SNHLY and FYNNEI. The CDR3 is 13 residues long. Incomplete CDR3 DNA: TGTGCCAGCAGCCTGACTAGCCAAGAGACC. Amino acid sequence: CASSLTSQET. The complete CDR3 protein is CASSLTSQETQYF.

Comments on this clone: Sequencing ends 3 residues short of the CDR3 end; the germline J gene provides the rest. The chain employs TRBV12-3 or TRBV12-4 and TRBJ2-5; D may be TRBD1 (5 bases). V shed 5 bases and J shed 1 base, with 11 bases lying between them. CDR3 length equals 14 residues. Partial CDR3 DNA: TGTGCCAGCAGTGCCGACAGCCCCCAAGAGACC. Its translation is CASSADSPQET. The CDR3 in full is CASSADSPQETQYF.

Turning to this clone: The observed sequence ends 3 residues before the CDR3 terminus, with the missing tail filled in from the germline J gene. The chain combines TRBV10-3 with TRBJ2-5; the match to TRBD1 covers 10 bases. The germline gives CDR1 ENHRY, CDR2 SYGVKD. Trimming at V came to 4 bases and at J to 2 bases, leaving 7 bases not matched to a gene. The CDR3 spans 16 residues. Partial CDR3 DNA: TGTGCCATCAGTGGCCCCCCGGGACAGGGGCAAGAGACC. It specifies CAISGPPGQGQET. In full, the CDR3 is CAISGPPGQGQETQYF.

CDR3 DNA, as far as it was read: TGTGCCAGCAGCTCAGGACAGGGAGTAGGC. Protein sequence: CASSSGQGVG. The entire CDR3 is CASSSGQGVGYTF. The chain uses TRBV11-2 and TRBJ1-2, with 8 bases aligning to TRBD1. The CDR3 goes on 3 residues after the read ends, and that part is filled in from the germline J gene. CDR1 is SGHAT, CDR2 FQNNGV, per germline. There are 13 residues in the CDR3.

Comment on this clone: The read comes to an end 3 residues before the CDR3 does, leaving the germline J gene to fill in the end. The rearrangement joins TRBV20-1 to TRBJ2-2, with 9 bases aligning to TRBD2. Germline V gene sequence: CDR1 DFQATT, CDR2 SNEGSKA (reference sequence). The CDR3 is 13 amino acids. Losses at the gene ends were 7 bases for V and 5 bases for J; bases not matched to a gene: 5. Partial CDR3 DNA: TGCAGTGTGAGCGGGGGGACGACCGGGGAG. This encodes CSVSGGTTGE. The entire CDR3 reads CSVSGGTTGELFF.

Comment on this clone: The CDR3 end falls 3 residues outside the read, so it is completed with the germline J gene. The genes are TRBV5-1 and TRBJ2-1, with 8 bases fitting TRBD1. V gave up 1 base and J gave up 7 bases; unmatched junction bases: 7. Germline-derived CDR1 and CDR2 are SGHRS and YFSETQ. The CDR3 consists of 15 residues. The sequenced part of the CDR3 DNA is TGCGCCAGCAGCTTGCTGGACAGGGAGCTGAATGAG. Protein sequence: CASSLLDRELNE. The CDR3 reads in full as CASSLLDRELNEQFF. The entire variable domain, with the rest obtained from reference TRBV5-1 and TRBJ2-1, is as follows: KAGVTQTPRYLIKTRGQQVTLSCSPISGHRSVSWYQQTPGQGLQFLFEYFSETQRNKGNFPGRFSGRQFSNSRSEMNVSTLELGDSALYLCASSLLDRELNEQFFGPGTRLTVL.